These T cell receptor beta chains were read from a single sample in a study of shared clonotypes between healthy human individuals. The data were produced by immunoSEQ multiplex PCR, yet TCRdb's version contains in-frame clones alone and is incomplete. The table records approximately 600,000 clones, around 95% of them present only once. Material for sequencing was naive CD8+ T cells sorted from blood. The receptor source for this set is a woman in her thirties in good health. Both conserved end residues are part of each CDR3. D genes are given only for firm matches. Clone size is not always given. Where it is, it says once, few, many or a class for expanded clones.

d_gene	v_gene	abundance	j_gene	CDR3nt	CDR3aa
-	TRBV28	-	TRBJ2-2	TGTGCCAGCAGTTTAATACAGCTTAGGCACACCGGGGAGCTGTTTTTT	CASSLIQLRHTGELFF
-	TRBV6-1	-	TRBJ2-2	TGTGCCAGCAATTGGCGGGACAACACCGGGGAGCTGTTTTTT	CASNWRDNTGELFF
-	TRBV27	few	TRBJ2-7	TGTGCCAGCAGGGCAGGGACTGGCTACGAGCAGTACTTC	CASRAGTGYEQYF
TRBD1	TRBV27	-	TRBJ2-1	TGTGCCAGCAGTTCAGGGACAGCGGCCTACAATGAGCAGTTCTTC	CASSSGTAAYNEQFF
-	TRBV7-9	-	TRBJ2-5	TGTGCCGACGGGCAAGAGACCCAGTACTTC	CADGQETQYF
TRBD2	TRBV2	-	TRBJ2-5	TGTGCCAGCAGTGAGGATGGACTAGCGGGAGGGAAGGAGACCCAGTACTTC	CASSEDGLAGGKETQYF
TRBD2	TRBV28	-	TRBJ2-5	TGTGCCAGCAGTTTGGGACTAGCGGTTACCCAAGAGACCCAGTACTTC	CASSLGLAVTQETQYF
-	TRBV7-8	-	TRBJ2-7	TGTGCCAGCAGCTTAGTTGTGGCAGGGGTGGGCGAGCAGTACTTC	CASSLVVAGVGEQYF
-	TRBV29-1	-	TRBJ2-7	TGCAGCGTTGAATATGGCAACTCCTACGAGCAGTACTTC	CSVEYGNSYEQYF
TRBD1	TRBV13	-	TRBJ2-3	TGTGCCAGCAGCCCGGCAGGGGGCGGCCCAGATACGCAGTATTTT	CASSPAGGGPDTQYF
TRBD1	TRBV2	-	TRBJ1-3	TGTGCCAGCAGCGAGACAGGGTCTGAGGGAAACACCATATATTTT	CASSETGSEGNTIYF
-	TRBV19	-	TRBJ2-7	TGTGCCAGTAGCTCATCGGGACTCCCTCCCGAGCAGTACTTC	CASSSSGLPPEQYF
TRBD2	TRBV5-5	-	TRBJ2-1	TGTGCCAGCAGCTCAGCTAGCGGGAGTGGTAATGAGCAGTTCTTC	CASSSASGSGNEQFF
TRBD2	TRBV19	-	TRBJ2-1	TGTGCCAGTAGTATTCTAGCGGGAGGGGACAATGAGCAGTTCTTC	CASSILAGGDNEQFF
-	TRBV11-2	-	TRBJ2-7	TGTGCCAGCAGCTTTCCAGCCTACGAGCAGTACTTC	CASSFPAYEQYF
-	TRBV27	-	TRBJ2-1	TGTGCCAGCAGTTTACTAAGCCCCCTCAGCTCCTACAATGAGCAGTTCTTC	CASSLLSPLSSYNEQFF
-	TRBV7-9	once	TRBJ2-5	TGTGCCAGCAGCCCACCCTCCGGGGGCTACCAAGAGACCCAGTACTTC	CASSPPSGGYQETQYF
TRBD2	TRBV7-9	-	TRBJ2-7	TGTGCCAGCAGCCTACGGACTAGCGGGAGTCACCACGAGCAGTACTTC	CASSLRTSGSHHEQYF
TRBD1	TRBV27	-	TRBJ2-7	TGTGCCAGCAGTTTCCGGACAGGGGATTACGAGCAGTACTTC	CASSFRTGDYEQYF
-	TRBV28	-	TRBJ2-1	TGTGCCAGCAGTTTAAGTAGGATCAATGAGCAGTTCTTC	CASSLSRINEQFF
TRBD1	TRBV19	once	TRBJ1-1	TGTGCCAGTAGTCCGCGGGACAGGGGGGACACTGAAGCTTTCTTT	CASSPRDRGDTEAFF
-	TRBV27	once	TRBJ2-3	TGTGCCAGCAGTTTACTTGGGACCGGAGCAGATACGCAGTATTTT	CASSLLGTGADTQYF
TRBD2	TRBV4-2	-	TRBJ2-1	TGTGCCAGCAGCCCTAGCGGGAGTAATGAGCAGTTCTTC	CASSPSGSNEQFF
-	TRBV28	-	TRBJ2-3	TGTGCCAGCAGTCCTCCGCCACTGAGGGGGGGAACAGATACGCAGTATTTT	CASSPPPLRGGTDTQYF
-	TRBV7-9	-	TRBJ2-7	TGTGCCAGCAGCCCGGCGGACGAGCAGTACTTC	CASSPADEQYF
-	TRBV5-1	-	TRBJ2-7	TGCGCCAGCAGAGGGACCGGAACCTACGAGCAGTACTTC	CASRGTGTYEQYF
-	TRBV6-1	-	TRBJ1-3	TGTGCCAGCAAGGACAGCATAGGGGCTGGAAACACCATATATTTT	CASKDSIGAGNTIYF
-	TRBV6-1	once	TRBJ2-5	TGTGCCAGCAGGTGGGGGGTCCACTTCCAAGAGACCCAGTACTTC	CASRWGVHFQETQYF
-	TRBV7-6	once	TRBJ2-3	TGTGCCAGCAGCTTAGCGGGCAGGGGCTTAACAGATACGCAGTATTTT	CASSLAGRGLTDTQYF
TRBD2	TRBV6-1	-	TRBJ2-7	TGTGCCAGCAGTGTAGCGGGAGGGCAGTACGAGCAGTACTTC	CASSVAGGQYEQYF
TRBD1	TRBV29-1	-	TRBJ2-1	TGCAGCGTTGAGTTTTTTGCGTCAGGGGGACAGTATGAGCAGTTCTTC	CSVEFFASGGQYEQFF
TRBD2	TRBV6-1	once	TRBJ2-5	TGTGCCAGCACCCCGGGACTAGCGGGAGTAGAGACCCAGTACTTC	CASTPGLAGVETQYF
-	TRBV11-1	-	TRBJ2-7	TGTGCCAGCAGCTTAGTCCGGAGCGATATGTACGAGCAGTACTTC	CASSLVRSDMYEQYF
-	TRBV13	-	TRBJ2-7	TGTGCCAGCAGCCTGGGGAGTTCCTACGAGCAGTACTTC	CASSLGSSYEQYF
-	TRBV28	-	TRBJ2-7	TGTGCCAGCAGTTTAAGGGGGGACGGGTGGTACGAGCAGTACTTC	CASSLRGDGWYEQYF
TRBD1	TRBV7-9	-	TRBJ1-4	TGTGCCAGCAGCACAGGGGGACGGGAAAAACTGTTTTTT	CASSTGGREKLFF
-	TRBV30	few	TRBJ1-1	TGTGCCTGGATAGGCGGGATTGAAGCTTTCTTT	CAWIGGIEAFF
-	TRBV5-4	-	TRBJ1-1	TGTGCCAGCAGCACCGCGGGAGGGGCGGATGAAGCTTTCTTT	CASSTAGGADEAFF
-	TRBV29-1	-	TRBJ2-7	TGCAGCGTTAATGTCGGCGGAGTAGGGTTAGACGAGCAGTACTTC	CSVNVGGVGLDEQYF
-	TRBV7-9	-	TRBJ2-7	TGTGCCAGCACCTTTGGCATCAACGAGCAGTACTTC	CASTFGINEQYF
-	TRBV7-8	-	TRBJ2-1	TGTGCCAGCAGCTTATTGCCGGGCTCCTACAATGAGCAGTTCTTC	CASSLLPGSYNEQFF
TRBD1	TRBV28	-	TRBJ1-2	TGTGCCAGCAGTTCAGACCTCACTTACCGGGACAGGGGGCGAATCTATGGCTACACCTTC	CASSSDLTYRDRGRIYGYTF
-	TRBV28	-	TRBJ1-5	TGTGCCAGCAGTTTAGGGCAGGCCCTAGGACAGCCCCAGCATTTT	CASSLGQALGQPQHF
TRBD2	TRBV28	-	TRBJ2-2	TGTGCCAGCAGTTCCTATAGCGGGACGAACACCGGGGAGCTGTTTTTT	CASSSYSGTNTGELFF